This record covers a single T cell receptor beta chain. Libraries were prepared by immunoSEQ multiplex PCR; TCRdb keeps only in-frame clonotypes and omits some of them. This repertoire shows fewer than 95,000 clones, 91% found once; its top ten account for approximately 15%. Germline V gives CDR1 MNHEY, CDR2 SVGAGI. This CDR3 contains 16 residues. V trimming: 4 bases; J trimming: 2 bases; junction bases outside the gene matches: 7. The entry originates in a study of control samples from healthy donors and cancer patients. This receptor was obtained from a man aged 25-45 years in good health. The sequenced sample was blood. The chain joins TRBV6-5 to TRBJ1-2, with 10 bases identical to TRBD1. Here the CDR3 DNA reads TGTGCCAGCAGTTCCCCCCGGGACAGGGGAAACTATGGCTACACCTTC. Protein: CASSSPRDRGNYGYTF.